These T cell receptor beta chains were read from a single sample in a study of blood T cell repertoires in COVID-19. TCRdb's copy holds only in-frame clones and misses some; the assay was immunoSEQ multiplex PCR. The sample holds roughly 160,000 clones, approximately 86% seen once. Sequencing used peripheral blood. These receptors were taken from a man older than 75 with COVID-19, enrolled during active disease. Each CDR3 is given with its conserved first and last residue. A D gene is named only where the DNA matches it firmly. Not all rows give a size; the values are once, few, many and, for expanded clones, a class.

CDR3nt	CDR3aa	v_gene	len	j_gene	abundance	d_gene
TGTGCCAGCAGCTTAGATAGCAGCAATCAGCCCCAGCATTTT	CASSLDSSNQPQHF	TRBV7-2	14	TRBJ1-5	-	-
TGTGCCAGCAGCTTAGGGTTCCGGGACAGGTCACAACAGCCCCAGCATTTT	CASSLGFRDRSQQPQHF	TRBV7-9	17	TRBJ1-5	once	TRBD1
TGTGCCAGCAGTGGACAAGGCACCTATAATTCACCCCTCCACTTT	CASSGQGTYNSPLHF	TRBV2	15	TRBJ1-6	-	-
TGTGCCAGCAGTGCCACGGGGGACACCGGGGAGCTGTTTTTT	CASSATGDTGELFF	TRBV7-9	14	TRBJ2-2	once	-
TGTGCCAGCAGCAACCGGGACAGGGGGGCGCTGGAACTGTTTTTT	CASSNRDRGALELFF	TRBV5-4	15	TRBJ1-4	-	TRBD1
TGTGCCAGCAGTGAAGAGTTGGCGGACAGGGTCTCCTACGAGCAGTACTTC	CASSEELADRVSYEQYF	TRBV6-1	17	TRBJ2-7	-	TRBD1
TGTGCCAGCAGTTCACAGGGCTCGAACACTGAAGCTTTCTTT	CASSSQGSNTEAFF	TRBV27	14	TRBJ1-1	-	-
TGTGCCACCAGCAGAGCCAGGGATGGGCCCCAGCATTTT	CATSRARDGPQHF	TRBV15	13	TRBJ1-5	-	-
TGTGCCAGCAGCTTAACAGGGGCAGGTTGGGGTGATGGCTACACCTTC	CASSLTGAGWGDGYTF	TRBV7-2	16	TRBJ1-2	-	TRBD1
TGTGCCATCAGTGATTCGACAGGGGGCTACGAGCAGTACTTC	CAISDSTGGYEQYF	TRBV10-3	14	TRBJ2-7	-	TRBD1
TGTGCCAGCAGCTACCGGGGTTCGAACACCGGGGAGCTGTTTTTT	CASSYRGSNTGELFF	TRBV7-2	15	TRBJ2-2	-	-
TGTGCCAGCAGCGTGGCCCAGGGGGACTATGGCTACACCTTC	CASSVAQGDYGYTF	TRBV5-4	14	TRBJ1-2	few	TRBD1
TGCGCCAGCAGCAGACAGGGATATCAGCCCCAGCATTTT	CASSRQGYQPQHF	TRBV4-3	13	TRBJ1-5	-	TRBD1
TGCAGTGCTAGACCCATGGAAAAACTGTTTTTT	CSARPMEKLFF	TRBV20-1	11	TRBJ1-4	-	-
TGTGCCAGCAGCTTACGACAACTCACCGGGGAGCTGTTTTTT	CASSLRQLTGELFF	TRBV7-2	14	TRBJ2-2	-	-